This TCR beta chain was captured by sequencing in a study of T-cell reconstitution after alpha-beta-depleted transplantation in children. This CDR3 is 16 amino acids long. Germline values: CDR1 SGHRS, CDR2 YFSETQ. J lost 6 bases, V lost 4 bases, and 12 bases had no gene match. Unique molecular identifiers were incorporated during preparation of the TCRbeta library. In TCRdb, the PCR reads were re-called with MiXCR into one record per CDR3 protein. The table lists hundreds of thousands of distinct CDR3 sequences, around 17% of them singletons. Only a few counts were recorded for this clonotype. This clonotype was sampled from a male patient aged 10-17 years who had a stem cell transplant for acute lymphoblastic leukemia, so the T cells may come from the graft donor. Sequenced material: PBMCs, mostly from graft donor cells, taken 360 days after TCRalphabeta/CD19-depleted stem cell transplant. The chain couples TRBV5-1 to TRBJ2-5; 10 bases agree with TRBD2. The CDR3 protein is CASSGLGAGGPQTQYF. CDR3 bases: TGCGCCAGCAGCGGCCTTGGAGCGGGAGGGCCTCAGACCCAGTACTTC.